The next 6 T cell receptor beta chains were all read from a single sample in a study of CD8 T cells in Susac syndrome. An input of about 0.5 to 1 ug of RNA was subjected to reverse transcription using random hexamers. From the immunoSEQ multiplex PCR reads, TCRdb called clonotypes with MiXCR, one entry per CDR3 protein. The sample shows 200,000 to 300,000 distinct CDR3 sequences, about 95% of them seen only once. Sequencing used CD4+ T cells from PBMCs. Receptors originate from a human donor with Susac syndrome.

The V and J genes are TRBV20-1 and TRBJ2-1, with TRBD2 as a possible D gene (5 bases). V lost 4 bases, J lost 1 base, and 14 bases lay in between. Germline-derived CDR1 and CDR2 are DFQATT and SNEGSKA (reference sequence). The CDR3 spans 15 residues. The CDR3: CSATRGSPSYNEQFF. CDR3 sequence (DNA): TGCAGTGCTACCCGAGGGTCCCCATCCTACAATGAGCAGTTCTTC.

The genes are TRBV30 and TRBJ2-3; TRBD2 aligns across 11 bases. Trimming cost V 5 bases and J 5 bases; bases outside gene matches: 0. CDR1 and CDR2 from the germline V gene are GTSNPN and SVGIG (reference sequence). This CDR3 is built from 12 residues. CDR3 protein: CAWGLAGDTQYF. The CDR3 region has the DNA TGTGCCTGGGGACTAGCGGGAGATACGCAGTATTTT.

The chain has TRBV7-9 and TRBJ2-7, with D unclear. The CDR3 is made up of 13 amino acids. The germline V and J ends were trimmed by 3 bases and 0 bases, with 6 bases remaining between them. From germline, CDR1 is SEHNR and CDR2 FQNEAQ (reference sequence). DNA for the CDR3: TGTGCCAGCAGCTTTGCGCACTCCTACGAGCAGTACTTC. Translated: CASSFAHSYEQYF. Together with reference TRBV7-9 and TRBJ2-7, the CDR3 gives the full variable domain: DTGVSQNPRHKITKRGQNVTFRCDPISEHNRLYWYRQTLGQGPEFLTYFQNEAQLEKSRLLSDRFSAERPKGSFSTLEIQRTEQGDSAMYLCASSFAHSYEQYFGPGTRLTVT.

The chain has TRBV2 and TRBJ2-1, with 8 bases identical to TRBD1. The junction had 1 base not matched to a gene; V was cut back by 7 bases and J by 2 bases. This CDR3 comprises 13 residues. Germline V CDR1 and CDR2: SNHLY, FYNNEI. The DNA of the CDR3 is TGTGCCAGCAAGGACAGGGCCTACAATGAGCAGTTCTTC. Amino acids: CASKDRAYNEQFF. Looking up the rest from reference TRBV2 and TRBJ2-1 gives the full variable domain: EPEVTQTPSHQVTQMGQEVILRCVPISNHLYFYWYRQILGQKVEFLVSFYNNEISEKSEIFDDQFSVERPDGSNFTLKIRSTKLEDSAMYFCASKDRAYNEQFFGPGTRLTVL.

The chain employs TRBV29-1 and TRBJ1-5; D remains ambiguous. V was clipped by 3 bases and J by 2 bases, with 8 bases between them. Germline CDR1 is SQVTM and CDR2 is ANQGSEA. The CDR3 contains 13 residues. CDR3 loop: CSVDPGGNQPQHF. CDR3 sequence (DNA): TGCAGCGTTGATCCTGGCGGCAATCAGCCCCAGCATTTT.

This rearrangement joins TRBV24-1 to TRBJ2-1, with 9 bases matching TRBD2. Losses at the gene ends were 5 bases for V and 15 bases for J; bases not matched to a gene: 13. Per germline, CDR1 KGHDR and CDR2 SFDVKD. The CDR3 runs to 14 residues. The CDR3 bases are TGTGCCACCAGTGTTAGCGGGAGCCCGAATCCCGTGTTCTTC. This sequence encodes CATSVSGSPNPVFF.